This T cell receptor beta chain was profiled in a study of shared clonotypes between healthy human individuals. Method: immunoSEQ multiplex PCR; TCRdb's copy keeps in-frame clones and lacks some. The sample lists approximately 2.5 million clones, approximately 90% seen once, with 0.13% to 0.15% in the top ten. CDR1 and CDR2 from the germline V gene are SEHNR and FQNEAQ (reference sequence). Trimming pared 4 bases from V and 2 bases from J, leaving 12 bases between. The CDR3 sequence is 14 residues long. The chain couples TRBV7-9 to TRBJ2-7, with D perhaps TRBD2 (5 bases). The origin of this receptor is a man aged 18 to 29 in good health. The source material was naive CD4+ T cells sorted from blood. Regarding subset: CD45RA+ positively selected. CDR3 region: CASSSLLETYEQYF. The DNA for the CDR3 is TGTGCCAGCAGCTCCCTACTAGAAACCTACGAGCAGTACTTC. Full variable domain (missing parts from reference TRBV7-9 and TRBJ2-7): DTGVSQNPRHKITKRGQNVTFRCDPISEHNRLYWYRQTLGQGPEFLTYFQNEAQLEKSRLLSDRFSAERPKGSFSTLEIQRTEQGDSAMYLCASSSLLETYEQYFGPGTRLTVT.